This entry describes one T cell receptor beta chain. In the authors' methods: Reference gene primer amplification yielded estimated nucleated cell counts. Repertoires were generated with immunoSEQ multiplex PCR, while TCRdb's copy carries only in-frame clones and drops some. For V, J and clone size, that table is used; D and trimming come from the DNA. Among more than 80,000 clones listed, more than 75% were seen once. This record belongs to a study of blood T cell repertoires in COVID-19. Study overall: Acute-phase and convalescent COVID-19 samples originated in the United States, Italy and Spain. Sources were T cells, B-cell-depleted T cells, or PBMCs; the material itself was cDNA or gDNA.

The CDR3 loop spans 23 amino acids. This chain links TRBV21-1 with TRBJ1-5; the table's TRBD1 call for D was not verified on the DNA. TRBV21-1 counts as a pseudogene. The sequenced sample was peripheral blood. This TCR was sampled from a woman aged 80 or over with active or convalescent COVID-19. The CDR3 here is CASSKKRGGSDRFRPHSNQPQHF. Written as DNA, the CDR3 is TGTGCCAGCAGCAAAAAACGTGGTGGGTCTGACAGGTTTCGGCCTCATAGCAATCAGCCCCAGCATTTT.